These T cell receptor beta chains were read from a single sample in a study of sequential checkpoint blockade in melanoma. Libraries were prepared by immunoSEQ multiplex PCR; TCRdb keeps only in-frame clonotypes and omits some of them. The sample lists about 3,400 clones, about 60% occurring once. The specimen was CD8+ T cells sorted from blood (inferred from file names), collected from a patient given nivolumab and ipilimumab in sequence. Every receptor here comes from a human donor with melanoma. Each CDR3 is given with its conserved first and last residue. A D gene is named only where the DNA matches it firmly. Rows may omit the clone size; those that give it use once, few, many or a size class.

j_gene: TRBJ1-2
d_gene: NA
abundance: NA
v_gene: TRBV9
CDR3aa: CASSVDAGYNYGYTF
CDR3nt: TGTGCCAGCAGCGTAGATGCAGGGTATAACTATGGCTACACCTTC

j_gene: TRBJ2-7
d_gene: TRBD1
abundance: few
v_gene: TRBV5-1
CDR3aa: CASSLAATTGDEQYF
CDR3nt: TGCGCCAGCAGCTTGGCCGCAACTACAGGGGACGAGCAGTACTTC

j_gene: TRBJ2-7
d_gene: TRBD2
abundance: NA
v_gene: TRBV11-2
CDR3aa: CASCGGSLEQYF
CDR3nt: TGTGCCAGCTGCGGGGGTTCCCTCGAGCAGTACTTC

j_gene: TRBJ2-7
d_gene: TRBD1
abundance: few
v_gene: TRBV4-1
CDR3aa: CASSQETGGYEQYF
CDR3nt: TGCGCCAGCAGCCAAGAAACAGGGGGATACGAGCAGTACTTC

j_gene: TRBJ2-7
d_gene: TRBD2
abundance: NA
v_gene: TRBV7-9
CDR3aa: CASSSGTSGGATLGEQYF
CDR3nt: TGTGCCAGCAGCTCAGGGACTAGCGGGGGGGCTACCTTGGGCGAGCAGTACTTC

j_gene: TRBJ1-1
d_gene: NA
abundance: few
v_gene: TRBV5-5
CDR3aa: CASSLRAEAFF
CDR3nt: TGTGCCAGCAGCTTGAGAGCCGAAGCTTTCTTT

j_gene: TRBJ1-2
d_gene: TRBD1
abundance: NA
v_gene: TRBV9
CDR3aa: CASSFTGTGNYGYTF
CDR3nt: TGTGCCAGCAGCTTCACCGGGACAGGAAACTATGGCTACACCTTC

j_gene: TRBJ2-1
d_gene: TRBD2
abundance: NA
v_gene: TRBV27
CDR3aa: CASSLTSGGYNEQFF
CDR3nt: TGTGCCAGCAGTTTGACTAGCGGGGGGTACAATGAGCAGTTCTTC

j_gene: TRBJ1-1
d_gene: NA
abundance: few
v_gene: TRBV7-9
CDR3aa: CASSLWGENTEAFF
CDR3nt: TGTGCCAGCAGCTTGTGGGGGGAGAACACTGAAGCTTTCTTT

j_gene: TRBJ1-1
d_gene: TRBD1
abundance: few
v_gene: TRBV19
CDR3aa: CASSTPGQALEAFF
CDR3nt: TGTGCCAGTAGTACCCCGGGACAGGCTCTTGAAGCTTTCTTT

j_gene: TRBJ1-1
d_gene: TRBD1
abundance: once
v_gene: TRBV30
CDR3aa: CAYGQADYARFDTEAFF
CDR3nt: TGTGCCTATGGACAGGCCGACTACGCTCGCTTTGACACTGAAGCTTTCTTT

j_gene: TRBJ2-7
d_gene: NA
abundance: NA
v_gene: TRBV5-6
CDR3aa: CASERTTGASYEQYF
CDR3nt: TGTGCCAGCGAAAGGACTACAGGGGCGTCCTACGAGCAGTACTTC

j_gene: TRBJ2-7
d_gene: TRBD1
abundance: NA
v_gene: TRBV19
CDR3aa: CASSSGQGLEQYF
CDR3nt: TGTGCCAGTAGCTCAGGACAGGGTCTCGAGCAGTACTTC

j_gene: TRBJ1-2
d_gene: NA
abundance: NA
v_gene: TRBV6-1
CDR3aa: CASSEGWAYGYTF
CDR3nt: TGTGCCAGCAGTGAAGGTTGGGCTTATGGCTACACCTTC

j_gene: TRBJ2-7
d_gene: NA
abundance: NA
v_gene: TRBV4-3
CDR3aa: CASSQDSLGYEQYF
CDR3nt: TGCGCCAGCAGCCAGGACAGCTTGGGCTACGAGCAGTACTTC

j_gene: TRBJ2-1
d_gene: TRBD2
abundance: once
v_gene: TRBV14
CDR3aa: CASSQEGRGRRGEQFF
CDR3nt: TGTGCCAGCAGCCAAGAGGGGCGCGGGAGAAGGGGTGAGCAGTTCTTC

j_gene: TRBJ2-7
d_gene: TRBD2
abundance: NA
v_gene: TRBV5-4
CDR3aa: CASSPHLTREGLVNYEQYF
CDR3nt: TGTGCCAGCAGCCCCCACTTGACACGGGAAGGACTAGTTAACTACGAGCAGTACTTC

j_gene: TRBJ2-2
d_gene: NA
abundance: NA
v_gene: TRBV5-1
CDR3aa: CASSLGLNTGELFF
CDR3nt: TGCGCCAGCAGCTTGGGACTGAACACCGGGGAGCTGTTTTTT

j_gene: TRBJ2-7
d_gene: NA
abundance: NA
v_gene: TRBV5-1
CDR3aa: CASSLLGSGPEQYF
CDR3nt: TGCGCCAGCAGCTTGCTCGGGAGTGGCCCCGAGCAGTACTTC

j_gene: TRBJ1-2
d_gene: TRBD1
abundance: NA
v_gene: TRBV2
CDR3aa: CASSEGTGNYGCTF
CDR3nt: TGTGCCAGCAGTGAAGGGACAGGGAACTATGGCTGCACCTTC

j_gene: TRBJ2-7
d_gene: NA
abundance: few
v_gene: TRBV2
CDR3aa: CASSEGGFYEQYF
CDR3nt: TGTGCCAGCAGTGAAGGGGGCTTCTACGAGCAGTACTTC

j_gene: TRBJ2-1
d_gene: TRBD2
abundance: NA
v_gene: TRBV7-9
CDR3aa: CASSPRGGRSYNEQFF
CDR3nt: TGTGCCAGCAGCCCGCGGGGGGGCCGTTCCTACAATGAGCAGTTCTTC

j_gene: TRBJ1-2
d_gene: NA
abundance: NA
v_gene: TRBV7-3
CDR3aa: CASSSEGGDGYTF
CDR3nt: TGTGCCAGCAGCTCGGAAGGGGGGGATGGCTACACCTTC

j_gene: TRBJ2-7
d_gene: NA
abundance: large
v_gene: TRBV27
CDR3aa: CASSSFGSLNYYEQYF
CDR3nt: TGTGCCAGCAGTTCTTTTGGGTCTCTTAACTACTACGAGCAGTACTTC

j_gene: TRBJ1-1
d_gene: NA
abundance: NA
v_gene: TRBV4-3
CDR3aa: CASSQDGQGVSTEAFF
CDR3nt: TGCGCCAGCAGCCAAGATGGGCAGGGCGTAAGCACTGAAGCTTTCTTT

j_gene: TRBJ1-6
d_gene: TRBD1
abundance: NA
v_gene: TRBV2
CDR3aa: CASRTGTGRSPLHF
CDR3nt: TGTGCCAGCAGAACCGGGACAGGGCGTTCACCCCTCCACTTT

j_gene: TRBJ1-1
d_gene: NA
abundance: NA
v_gene: TRBV5-5
CDR3aa: CASSSEDQNTEAFF
CDR3nt: TGTGCCAGCAGCTCCGAGGATCAGAACACTGAAGCTTTCTTT

j_gene: TRBJ2-1
d_gene: NA
abundance: few
v_gene: TRBV18
CDR3aa: CASSPESGVYNEQFF
CDR3nt: TGTGCCAGCTCACCAGAAAGCGGAGTATACAATGAGCAGTTCTTC

j_gene: TRBJ1-4
d_gene: TRBD1
abundance: few
v_gene: TRBV27
CDR3aa: CASRAGTGPNEKLFF
CDR3nt: TGTGCCAGCAGGGCCGGGACAGGGCCTAATGAAAAACTGTTTTTT

j_gene: TRBJ1-4
d_gene: NA
abundance: NA
v_gene: TRBV29-1
CDR3aa: CSVGAPPGIGKTVF
CDR3nt: TGCAGCGTTGGGGCGCCCCCGGGAATCGGAAAAACTGTTTTT

j_gene: TRBJ1-1
d_gene: NA
abundance: few
v_gene: TRBV25-1
CDR3aa: CASSEYFAGTEAFF
CDR3nt: TGTGCCAGCAGTGAATATTTCGCGGGAACTGAAGCTTTCTTT

j_gene: TRBJ2-7
d_gene: NA
abundance: NA
v_gene: TRBV27
CDR3aa: CASSADFYEQYF
CDR3nt: TGTGCCAGCAGTGCGGACTTCTACGAGCAGTACTTC

j_gene: TRBJ1-5
d_gene: NA
abundance: NA
v_gene: TRBV23-1
CDR3aa: CASSQLNQPQHF
CDR3nt: TGCGCCAGCAGTCAATTAAATCAGCCCCAGCATTTT

j_gene: TRBJ2-7
d_gene: TRBD1
abundance: NA
v_gene: TRBV7-6
CDR3aa: CASSLTGTGSDEQYF
CDR3nt: TGTGCCAGCAGCTTAACCGGGACAGGGTCCGACGAGCAGTACTTC

j_gene: TRBJ1-1
d_gene: NA
abundance: NA
v_gene: TRBV7-2
CDR3aa: CASSFTEFEAFF
CDR3nt: TGTGCCAGCAGCTTCACTGAATTTGAAGCTTTCTTT

j_gene: TRBJ1-2
d_gene: TRBD1
abundance: few
v_gene: TRBV29-1
CDR3aa: CSDEGAQKWGYGYTF
CDR3nt: TGCAGCGACGAGGGGGCTCAAAAATGGGGCTATGGCTACACCTTC

j_gene: TRBJ2-7
d_gene: NA
abundance: NA
v_gene: TRBV14
CDR3aa: CASSQASDRTYEQYF
CDR3nt: TGTGCCAGCAGCCAAGCTAGCGACCGAACCTACGAGCAGTACTTC

j_gene: TRBJ2-7
d_gene: TRBD2
abundance: NA
v_gene: TRBV18
CDR3aa: CASSAGTSGYEQYF
CDR3nt: TGTGCCAGCTCGGCCGGGACTAGCGGCTACGAGCAGTACTTC

j_gene: TRBJ1-1
d_gene: NA
abundance: NA
v_gene: TRBV19
CDR3aa: CASSSSGMNTEAFF
CDR3nt: TGTGCCAGTAGTTCCTCCGGGATGAACACTGAAGCTTTCTTT

j_gene: TRBJ2-1
d_gene: NA
abundance: few
v_gene: TRBV20-1
CDR3aa: CSARRVDEQFF
CDR3nt: TGCAGTGCTAGGCGCGTCGATGAGCAGTTCTTC

j_gene: TRBJ1-2
d_gene: NA
abundance: NA
v_gene: TRBV2
CDR3aa: CASYQGQGYTF
CDR3nt: TGTGCCAGTTACCAGGGGCAGGGCTACACCTTC

j_gene: TRBJ2-7
d_gene: TRBD1
abundance: NA
v_gene: TRBV30
CDR3aa: CAWNKGQGYEQYF
CDR3nt: TGTGCCTGGAACAAGGGACAGGGCTACGAGCAGTACTTC

j_gene: TRBJ2-7
d_gene: TRBD2
abundance: NA
v_gene: TRBV20-1
CDR3aa: CSGAGGLEQYF
CDR3nt: TGCAGTGGGGCGGGGGGGCTCGAGCAGTACTTC

j_gene: TRBJ1-4
d_gene: TRBD1
abundance: NA
v_gene: TRBV7-7
CDR3aa: CASSFLQGADEKLFF
CDR3nt: TGTGCTAGCAGCTTCCTCCAGGGGGCTGATGAAAAACTGTTTTTT

j_gene: TRBJ2-7
d_gene: NA
abundance: NA
v_gene: TRBV5-1
CDR3aa: CASSLAPYEQYF
CDR3nt: TGCGCCAGCAGCTTGGCTCCCTACGAGCAGTACTTC

j_gene: TRBJ1-2
d_gene: TRBD1
abundance: NA
v_gene: TRBV5-6
CDR3aa: CASSSPGQGNYGYTF
CDR3nt: TGTGCCAGCAGCTCCCCGGGACAGGGGAACTATGGCTACACCTTC

j_gene: TRBJ1-1
d_gene: TRBD1
abundance: few
v_gene: TRBV5-1
CDR3aa: CASSFIQGAGPFF
CDR3nt: TGCGCCAGCAGCTTCATACAGGGGGCCGGGCCTTTCTTT

j_gene: TRBJ2-7
d_gene: NA
abundance: few
v_gene: TRBV6-5
CDR3aa: CAIGGRYEQYF
CDR3nt: TGTGCCATCGGGGGGCGTTACGAGCAGTACTTC

j_gene: TRBJ2-7
d_gene: NA
abundance: NA
v_gene: TRBV7-8
CDR3aa: CASSLVLRTPYEQYF
CDR3nt: TGTGCCAGCAGCTTAGTACTTCGGACACCTTACGAGCAGTACTTC

j_gene: TRBJ2-7
d_gene: NA
abundance: few
v_gene: TRBV5-1
CDR3aa: CASSFYGLNYEQYF
CDR3nt: TGCGCCAGCAGCTTTTACGGACTGAACTACGAGCAGTACTTC